This record covers a single T cell receptor beta chain. Germline CDR1 MDHEN, CDR2 SYDVKM. V lost 1 base and J lost 3, with 9 bases in between. The CDR3 sequence is 14 residues long. Time point here: peripheral blood 6 weeks after treatment start. These data come from a study of PD-L1 blockade in urothelial cancer. Clones were sequenced by immunoSEQ multiplex PCR, and TCRdb holds only the in-frame ones, with some missing. The sample has tens of thousands of clones; approximately 82% are singletons. The rearrangement joins TRBV28 to TRBJ1-2; D not certain. The sequence was collected from a man aged 65 to 85 with urothelial cancer. The input for sequencing was PBMCs, taken around atezolizumab (anti-PD-L1) treatment. This CDR3 is CASSLSQSDYGYTF. In nucleotides, the CDR3 is TGTGCCAGCAGTTTATCGCAGTCCGACTATGGCTACACCTTC.